This T cell receptor beta chain emerged from a study of identical twins. This clonotype was recorded a few times. The CDR3 is 15 amino acids. The V end lost 1 base, the J end lost 4 bases, and 13 bases lay between the germline ends. MiXCR, run by TCRdb on the 5' RACE reads, gives a single entry per CDR3 protein. Among around 340,000 distinct CDR3 sequences, roughly an eighth were seen once, and the ten largest hold 7.2%. This sample was shared with a second study, whose subject was yellow fever vaccine responses in identical twins.

Input material: CD8+ T cells sorted from blood. The source is a woman between 18 and 29 years old in good health. V is TRBV12-3 or TRBV12-4 and J is TRBJ1-2, with no clear D. This CDR3 reads CASSLGVLLGYGYTF. The CDR3 DNA sequence: TGTGCCAGCAGTTTAGGCGTCCTACTAGGCTATGGCTACACCTTC.